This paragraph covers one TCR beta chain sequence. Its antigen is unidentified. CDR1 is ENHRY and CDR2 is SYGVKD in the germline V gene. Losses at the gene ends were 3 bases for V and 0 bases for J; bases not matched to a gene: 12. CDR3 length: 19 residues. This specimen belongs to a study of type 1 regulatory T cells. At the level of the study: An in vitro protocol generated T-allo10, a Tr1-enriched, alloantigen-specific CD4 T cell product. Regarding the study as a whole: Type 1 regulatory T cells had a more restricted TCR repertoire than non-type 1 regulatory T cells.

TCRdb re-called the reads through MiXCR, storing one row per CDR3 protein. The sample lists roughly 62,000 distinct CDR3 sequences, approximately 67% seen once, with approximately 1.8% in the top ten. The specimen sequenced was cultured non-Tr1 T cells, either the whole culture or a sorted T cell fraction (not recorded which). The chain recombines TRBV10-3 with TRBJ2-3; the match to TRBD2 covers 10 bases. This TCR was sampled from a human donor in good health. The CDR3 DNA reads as TGTGCCATCAGTGACGGAACCGGGACTAGCGCCGCTAGCACAGATACGCAGTATTTT. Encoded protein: CAISDGTGTSAASTDTQYF.